What follows describes a single T cell receptor beta chain. Its antigen specificity is not known. There are no base qualities to consult, and no much larger clone falls within one base. In the germline V gene, CDR1 corresponds to MGHRA and CDR2 to YSYEKL. Counted from cysteine to phenylalanine, this CDR3 has 15 amino acids. Only the CDR3 part of the read is kept: 45 bases, read in frame from the first base. The trim is 1 base for V and 0 bases for J, with a gap of 7 bases between the germline ends. The time point label corresponds to: baseline before first vaccination. Vaccinee samples came from UK trials COV001 and COV002, including a single-blind randomized controlled phase 2/3 trial of AZD1222 (ChAdOx1 nCoV-19) in healthy adults. For TCRbeta chain sequencing, PBMC samples from trial participants were taken at day 0 and at day 28 after the second dose. The data were taken from a study of T cell responses to AZD1222 COVID-19 vaccine (dated by TCRdb to 2020 to 2023). The study in broad terms: AZD1222 recipients whose second dose came at about 4 weeks and those whose second dose came at about 12 weeks were combined into one group, since spike-specific TCR depth and breadth did not differ between the two schedules. A total of over 230 trial participants underwent TCR sequencing, of whom more than 200 had received two doses of AZD1222 and some 26 had received two doses of the MenACWY control vaccine. Trial participants were enrolled by age into 18-55, 56-69 and 70-plus year subgroups, with about 150, 28 and 57 TCR-sequenced participants respectively.

Broad study findings and their caveats: Participants were mostly white British and included more females than males, and it was suggested by the authors that clonal diversity may have been underestimated. Only 5 to 7 AZD1222 recipients were SARS-CoV-2 seropositive at baseline, limiting conclusions about previously exposed vaccinees. Because no samples from the day 14 peak response were available, repertoires could be characterized only after the peak T cell response. The vaccine-associated CD4 TCRs covered the entire spike protein, and the dominant responses fell in regions 160-218 and 743-854. The 56-69-year group was small, and its depth increase did not reach significance, likely because of low power. Epitopes outside the regions mutated in the B.1.351 and B.1.1.7 variants were reportedly recognized by nearly half of the unique spike-specific TCRs. Spike-specific TCR breadth and depth rose significantly after two AZD1222 doses compared with day 0 and with MenACWY recipients.

The CDR3 regions of human TCRbeta chains were subjected to immunosequencing. On the study's bioinformatics: Repertoire TCRs were checked for matches against a reference library of SARS-CoV-2-specific TCRs that had been generated using the MIRA antigen-specificity platform. Breadth meant the fraction of unique TCRs that were SARS-CoV-2-associated, whereas depth meant the fraction of total T cells that were SARS-CoV-2-associated. Using the MIRA data, every spike-specific TCR was mapped to the spike region that the TCR reacted to and assigned to either a CD4 or a CD8 class. Log10-transformed breadth and depth values were compared by one-way ANOVA with Sidak's multiple comparisons tests. The clones in this table, taken by TCRdb from immuneACCESS, are in-frame only. Not every clone is retained; where verified, under half of the shortfall comes from an unresolved V gene, and the cause of the rest is unknown. V, J and clone size are those of that table, while D and trimming were read from the DNA. The sample data list 150,000 to 200,000 clones, and roughly 92% of these were observed just once. Of the sample, about 9.4% is held by the ten largest clones.

Material: peripheral blood, obtained on day 0 of AZD1222 vaccination. The receptor was isolated from an adult in good health. The chain employs TRBV4-1 and TRBJ1-5; the D gene cannot be resolved reliably. The CDR3 has the sequence CASSQGMYSNQPQHF. The DNA sequence follows: TGCGCCAGCAGCCAAGGAATGTATAGCAATCAGCCCCAGCATTTT.